The 27 T cell receptor beta chains below all came from one sample that was sequenced in a study of T cells after yellow fever vaccination. MiXCR, run by TCRdb on the 5' RACE reads, gives a single entry per CDR3 protein. The sample yields 60,000 to 85,000 distinct CDR3 sequences, approximately 7% seen once. The material was CD8+ T cells sorted from PBMCs, obtained 4 to 6 days after the first yellow fever vaccination. The source of these receptors is a man younger than 30 who received the YFV17D yellow fever vaccine.

This clonotype has ten or more counts. The CDR3 loop reads CASSSGDNEQFF. CDR3 coding DNA: TGTGCCAGCAGCTCAGGGGACAATGAGCAGTTCTTC. This chain connects TRBV7-9 to TRBJ2-1, with D possibly being TRBD1 (6 bases). The CDR3 contains 12 residues. Germline V CDR1 and CDR2: SEHNR, FQNEAQ (reference sequence). The V gene lost 4 bases and the J gene lost 5 bases, with 6 bases spanning the gap.

This clonotype appeared a few times. The chain has TRBV12-3 or TRBV12-4 and TRBJ2-2, with a weak D call TRBD2 (5 bases). The CDR3 totals 15 residues. With 2 bases removed from V and 4 bases from J, the gap between germline ends came to 11 bases. The CDR3 region is CASSLPGKSTGELFF. CDR3 in DNA: TGTGCCAGCAGTTTACCGGGGAAGAGCACCGGGGAGCTGTTTTTT.

This clonotype was observed many times. V and J are TRBV5-1 and TRBJ1-2; tentatively, D is TRBD1 (6 bases). This CDR3 spans 14 amino acids. The germline V and J ends were trimmed by 3 bases and 4 bases, with 13 bases remaining between them. Germline assignment: CDR1 SGHRS and CDR2 YFSETQ. CDR3 protein: CASSSRDTFYGYTF. The CDR3, as DNA: TGCGCCAGCAGCTCCCGGGACACCTTCTATGGCTACACCTTC.

This clonotype was seen ten or more times. CDR3 amino acids: CASSGSSGNTGELFF. CDR3 coding DNA: TGTGCCAGCAGCGGATCTAGCGGTAACACCGGGGAGCTGTTTTTT. This chain uses TRBV7-9 with TRBJ2-2; 7 bases line up with TRBD2. The V gene end was trimmed by 5 bases and the J gene end by 2 bases; junction bases not matched to a gene: 5. CDR3 size: 15 residues. Germline CDR1 SEHNR, CDR2 FQNEAQ (reference sequence).

The chain recombines TRBV28 with TRBJ1-1; D gene uncertain. This CDR3 comprises 11 residues. Germline assignment: CDR1 MDHEN and CDR2 SYDVKM. Trimming took off 7 bases at V and 8 bases at J, with 11 bases between the two ends. The CDR3 spells CASTIRQEAFF. CDR3 DNA sequence: TGTGCCAGCACCATTCGCCAGGAAGCTTTCTTT.

V and J are TRBV12-3 or TRBV12-4 and TRBJ2-7; 9 bases are a match to TRBD2. Trimming at V came to 5 bases and at J to 0 bases, leaving 5 bases not matched to a gene. The CDR3 totals 15 residues. CDR3 DNA: TGTGCCAGCAGTCATCTAGCGGGGAGCTCCTACGAGCAGTACTTC. Protein product: CASSHLAGSSYEQYF.

This clonotype was observed at least ten times. This chain uses TRBV10-3 with TRBJ2-1; tentative D call: TRBD1 (6 bases). V shed 6 bases and J shed 4 bases, with 19 bases lying between them. The CDR3 extends over 16 amino acids. Germline CDR1 ENHRY, CDR2 SYGVKD. CDR3 sequence reads: CAISPSTGQGYNEQFF. The CDR3 DNA sequence: TGTGCCATCAGCCCCTCGACTGGGCAGGGGTACAATGAGCAGTTCTTC.

Only a few counts were recorded for this clonotype. Germline and junction disagree at one end, which may indicate a read error. The chain carries TRBV7-7 and TRBJ2-1, with 7 positions matching TRBD1. CDR3 length equals 16 residues. The germline CDR1 and CDR2 sequences are SSHAT and FNYEAQ (reference sequence). In nucleotides, the CDR3 is TGTGCTAGCAGCCCCACGTTGGGACAGAAGTACAATGAGCAGTTCTTC. Translating gives CASSPTLGQKYNEQFF.

This clonotype was picked up a small number of times. The chain uses TRBV20-1 and TRBJ1-5; D may be TRBD1 (5 bases). The CDR3 has 14 residues. V lost 2 bases, J lost 0 bases, and 8 bases lay in between. From germline, CDR1 is DFQATT and CDR2 SNEGSKA (reference sequence). The CDR3 sequence: CSARSGYSNQPQHF. The CDR3 DNA follows: TGCAGTGCTAGATCAGGGTATAGCAATCAGCCCCAGCATTTT.

The genes are TRBV5-1 and TRBJ2-7, with D uncertain. V was pared by 2 bases and J by 2 bases, with 11 bases between. CDR1 and CDR2 from the germline V gene are SGHRS and YFSETQ. This CDR3 spans 14 amino acids. The CDR3 sequence is CASSLLGGTYEQYF. The CDR3 DNA reads TGCGCCAGCAGCTTACTGGGCGGAACCTACGAGCAGTACTTC.

This chain joins TRBV9 and TRBJ2-7; possibly TRBD1 or TRBD2 for D (5 bases each). The V end was cut by 0 bases, the J end by 0 bases, with 10 bases between. This CDR3 region has 15 residues. Germline assignment: CDR1 SGDLS and CDR2 YYNGEE. The CDR3 sequence is CASSVVGESSYEQYF. CDR3 coding DNA: TGTGCCAGCAGCGTAGTGGGGGAGAGCTCCTACGAGCAGTACTTC.

This clonotype was counted at least ten times. This chain joins TRBV7-9 and TRBJ2-5, with D possibly TRBD2 on 5 matching bases. V lost 5 bases and J 14 bases, leaving 18 bases between the germline ends. Germline values: CDR1 SEHNR, CDR2 FQNEAQ (reference sequence). The CDR3 totals 12 residues. CDR3 loop: CASSLSVAGKYF. The CDR3 bases are TGTGCCAGCAGCCTCAGCGTCGCGGGCAAATACTTC.

The chain links TRBV30 to TRBJ1-5; D uncertain. Trimming took 5 bases from V and 7 from J, leaving 9 bases between them. Germline assignment: CDR1 GTSNPN and CDR2 SVGIG (reference sequence). The length of the CDR3 is 11 residues. CDR3 nucleotide sequence: TGTGCCTGGGGGGTTGGACAGCCCCAGCATTTT. Translating it yields CAWGVGQPQHF.

The chain has TRBV7-6 and TRBJ2-3; D gene ambiguous. The CDR3 is made up of 16 amino acids. The germline CDR1 and CDR2 sequences are SGHVS and FNYEAQ. Trimming shortened V by 5 bases and J by 5 bases, and 20 bases separated the two germline ends. The DNA for the CDR3 is TGTGCCAGCAGCCTCCAGGTGTACGGCGAAGTAGATACGCAGTATTTT. It translates to CASSLQVYGEVDTQYF.

The J gene is TRBJ2-7, the V gene TRBV6-6; the match to TRBD1 covers 7 bases. Germline values: CDR1 MNHNY, CDR2 SVGAGI (reference sequence). Trimming removed 5 bases from V and 7 bases from J; junction bases left unmatched: 8. The CDR3 loop spans 13 amino acids. The CDR3 nucleotides read TGTGCCAGCAGTCACGGGACAGCCTTGGAGCAGTACTTC. Translating gives CASSHGTALEQYF.

This clonotype was counted at least ten times. V and J are TRBV4-1 and TRBJ2-7, with 8 positions matching TRBD1. This CDR3 has 18 amino acids. Trimming removed 1 base from V and 3 bases from J; junction bases left unmatched: 14. The germline V gene has CDR1 MGHRA and CDR2 YSYEKL. Written as DNA, the CDR3 is TGCGCCAGCAGCCAAGTGGTGTATGCGGACAGGGAAAACTACGAGCAGTACTTC. It is translated as CASSQVVYADRENYEQYF.

The J gene is TRBJ2-1, the V gene TRBV3-1, with TRBD2 matching over 8 bases. The CDR3 runs to 16 residues. J lost 5 bases, V lost 3 bases, and 9 bases had no gene match. From germline, CDR1 is LGHDT and CDR2 YNNKEL (reference sequence). The DNA for the CDR3 is TGTGCCAGCAGCCACTCCTTTAGCGGGGCGGACAATGAGCAGTTCTTC. Encoded protein: CASSHSFSGADNEQFF.

This clonotype was observed a few times. CDR3 sequence: CASSSPRLEQFF. The CDR3 DNA follows: TGTGCCAGCAGCTCCCCCCGTCTTGAGCAGTTCTTC. This chain links TRBV7-9 with TRBJ2-1; D is ambiguous. The CDR3 runs 12 residues. Germline CDR1 SEHNR, CDR2 FQNEAQ (reference sequence). Trimming cost V 4 bases and J 9 bases, with 10 bases left between them. The variable domain in full, with the rest retrieved from reference TRBV7-9 and TRBJ2-1, is DTGVSQNPRHKITKRGQNVTFRCDPISEHNRLYWYRQTLGQGPEFLTYFQNEAQLEKSRLLSDRFSAERPKGSFSTLEIQRTEQGDSAMYLCASSSPRLEQFFGPGTRLTVL.

This clonotype was picked up many times. The rearrangement uses TRBV5-1 and TRBJ2-2, with TRBD1 identical over 7 bases. CDR1 is SGHRS, CDR2 YFSETQ, per germline. V lost 0 bases to trimming and J lost 0 bases; unmatched junction nucleotides: 11. The CDR3 contains 19 residues. In nucleotides, the CDR3 is TGCGCCAGCAGCTTGGTGAGGGGACAGAGAAAACCGAACACCGGGGAGCTGTTTTTT. This codes for CASSLVRGQRKPNTGELFF.

This clonotype has a count of ten or more. V and J are TRBV10-3 and TRBJ2-1; D ambiguous. V dropped 3 bases and J dropped 10 bases, with 7 bases sitting between them. CDR1 and CDR2 (germline): ENHRY, SYGVKD. The CDR3 runs 11 residues. The CDR3 nucleotides read TGTGCCATCAGTGACATCCACGAGCAGTTCTTC. Translated: CAISDIHEQFF.

A note on this clonotype: A clone one base away is much larger, so this may be a read error. The CDR3 nucleotides read TGCACCAGCAGCCAAGTTGGAGCGGGAGAGACCCAGTACTTC. This codes for CTSSQVGAGETQYF. The V and J genes are TRBV4-1 and TRBJ2-5; perhaps TRBD2 as D (6 bases). The V gene's germline CDR1 is MGHRA and CDR2 YSYEKL. The CDR3 extends over 14 amino acids.

Ten or more counts support this clonotype. The chain recombines TRBV24-1 with TRBJ2-5, with 8 bases that match TRBD2. V was pared by 5 bases and J by 1 base, with 5 bases of the junction left unmatched. This CDR3 region has 15 residues. Germline CDR1 KGHDR, CDR2 SFDVKD. In DNA form, the CDR3 reads TGTGCCACCAGTGCTCGCGGGGGGTTCCAAGAGACCCAGTACTTC. This sequence encodes CATSARGGFQETQYF.

This clonotype came up a few times. This sequence joins TRBV12-3 or TRBV12-4 and TRBJ2-1, with D possibly TRBD2 on 7 matching bases. V lost 5 bases and J lost 4, with 12 bases in between. CDR3 length: 14 residues. CDR3 sequence reads: CASSTRGGYNEQFF. Here the CDR3 DNA reads TGTGCCAGCAGTACTAGGGGGGGGTACAATGAGCAGTTCTTC.

This chain joins TRBV16 and TRBJ1-5; 7 bases align to TRBD1. The CDR3 spans 16 residues. V shed 0 bases, J shed 7 bases, and the junction held 9 bases outside the gene matches. Per germline, CDR1 KGHSY and CDR2 FQNENV. The CDR3 region has the DNA TGTGCCAGCAGCCAATCGATCAGGGGGGTACACCAGCCCCAGCATTTT. Translated: CASSQSIRGVHQPQHF.

This clonotype was recorded many times. The chain is built from TRBV6-5 and TRBJ2-7, with D maybe TRBD1 (6 bases). Germline V gives CDR1 MNHEY, CDR2 SVGAGI. Trimming cost V 0 bases and J 6 bases, with 21 bases left between them. The CDR3 contains 17 residues. CDR3 coding DNA: TGTGCCAGCAGTTACTCGTTTGCACAGGGAATTGGCGGCGAGCAGTACTTC. Its translation: CASSYSFAQGIGGEQYF.

This clonotype was observed a few times. The chain uses TRBV20-1 and TRBJ2-1; 13 bases are a match to TRBD2. Trimming took 6 bases from V and 3 from J; bases not matched to a gene: 5. CDR3 size: 15 residues. CDR1 and CDR2 (germline): DFQATT, SNEGSKA (reference sequence). CDR3 region: CSAPGTSGDYNEQFF. As DNA, the CDR3 is TGCAGTGCCCCTGGGACTAGCGGGGACTACAATGAGCAGTTCTTC.

This clonotype was found a few times. The chain carries TRBV29-1 and TRBJ2-1; tentative D call: TRBD2 (5 bases). This CDR3 is 17 amino acids long. The germline V gene has CDR1 SQVTM and CDR2 ANQGSEA. The germline V and J ends were trimmed by 3 bases and 2 bases, with 20 bases remaining between them. CDR3 nucleotide sequence: TGCAGCGTTGATAAGGGAGCAACCCTCCTAGCCTACAATGAGCAGTTCTTC. Its translation: CSVDKGATLLAYNEQFF.